One and the same sample provided the 21 T cell receptor beta chains below, sequenced in a study of blood T cell repertoires in COVID-19. Repertoires were generated with immunoSEQ multiplex PCR, while TCRdb's copy carries only in-frame clones and drops some. Found here are about 270,000 clones, around 88% of them singletons; the top ten hold approximately 6%. Sequenced input: peripheral blood. These receptors were obtained from an elderly woman with COVID-19, enrolled during active disease.

The chain employs TRBV5-1 and TRBJ1-4, with 7 bases matching TRBD1. Germline V gene sequence: CDR1 SGHRS, CDR2 YFSETQ. Germline trimming cut 4 bases from V and 4 bases from J; bases unmatched to any gene: 7. CDR3 length: 15 residues. The CDR3 sequence is CASSRQGSFNEKLFF. Here the CDR3 DNA reads TGCGCCAGCAGCCGACAGGGTTCTTTTAATGAAAAACTGTTTTTT.

This chain connects TRBV7-9 to TRBJ1-5, with TRBD1 matching over 9 bases. Germline V lookup: CDR1 SEHNR, CDR2 FQNEAQ (reference sequence). There are 14 residues in the CDR3. V lost 4 bases, J lost 9 bases, and 7 bases stayed unmatched. The CDR3 nucleotides are TGTGCCAGCAGCTCTACAGGGGGCGTTCGGCCCCAGCATTTT. It is translated as CASSSTGGVRPQHF.

Details on this clone: The sample has other DNA sequences that encode this CDR3 too. V is TRBV29-1 and J is TRBJ2-3, with 8 bases fitting TRBD2. After removal of 6 bases from V and 1 base from J, the junction contained 0 bases not matched to a gene. Per germline, CDR1 SQVTM and CDR2 ANQGSEA. There are 12 residues in the CDR3. The CDR3 DNA is TGCAGCGTCGGGGGGGGCACAGATACGCAGTATTTT. Translated, it gives CSVGGGTDTQYF.

This chain uses TRBV5-8 with TRBJ1-5, with D possibly being TRBD1 (5 bases). The germline CDR1 and CDR2 sequences are SGHTS and YDEGEE. V was cut by 5 bases and J by 9 bases, with 6 bases left in between. The CDR3 extends over 10 amino acids. CDR3 in DNA: TGTGCCAGCAGGGGGGGGCCCCAGCATTTT. Translated, it gives CASRGGPQHF.

The V gene is TRBV2, the J gene TRBJ2-3, with a tentative D call TRBD2 (6 bases). Trimming stripped 0 bases from V and 6 bases from J, with 16 bases between. The CDR3 has 16 amino acids. Germline CDR1 is SNHLY and CDR2 is FYNNEI. The CDR3 spells CASSEAGTMAGDTQYF. In nucleotides, the CDR3 is TGTGCCAGCAGTGAAGCCGGGACCATGGCGGGGGATACGCAGTATTTT.

This chain connects TRBV18 to TRBJ1-3; 7 bases align to TRBD1. The germline V gene has CDR1 KGHSH and CDR2 LQKENI. The CDR3 has 16 amino acids. V trimming: 3 bases; J trimming: 1 base; junction bases outside the gene matches: 6. The DNA of the CDR3 is TGTGCCAGCTCACCCCCCGGCAGGGGGTCTGGAAACACCATATATTTT. Its translation is CASSPPGRGSGNTIYF.

The chain recombines TRBV9 with TRBJ1-2; D call uncertain. The CDR3 runs 15 residues. CDR1 is SGDLS, CDR2 YYNGEE, per germline. V gave up 0 bases and J gave up 8 bases, with 17 bases separating them. CDR3 sequence (DNA): TGTGCCAGCAGCGTAGATCCTAGACCGACCCGGGGCTACACCTTC. Protein sequence: CASSVDPRPTRGYTF.

The genes are TRBV21-1 and TRBJ2-7; the DNA was not compared with TRBD1, the D call given in the table. TRBV21-1 is a documented pseudogene. This CDR3 region has 16 residues. The CDR3 bases are TGTGCCAGCCGGGACAGGGGAAAAAGTAAGGGTTACGAGCAGTACTTC. Translated, it gives CASRDRGKSKGYEQYF.

The CDR3 region is CASSPPRSTGELFF. In DNA form, the CDR3 reads TGTGCCAGCTCACCCCCGAGGAGCACCGGGGAGCTGTTTTTT. This rearrangement joins TRBV18 to TRBJ2-2; D not resolved. Trimming took off 3 bases at V and 4 bases at J, with 9 bases between the two ends. CDR3 length: 14 residues. Germline CDR1 is KGHSH and CDR2 is LQKENI.

This sequence joins TRBV3-1 (or the pseudogene TRBV3-2) and TRBJ1-2; 11 bases fit TRBD1. Looked up from germline, CDR1 is LGHDT and CDR2 is YNNKEL (reference sequence). The V and J ends lost 4 bases and 5 bases, in that order; junction bases with no gene match: 15. The CDR3 is 18 amino acids. CDR3 DNA: TGTGCCAGCAGCCCCCGAGAGGGGACAGGGGGAATTGGGTATGGCTACACCTTC. This sequence encodes CASSPREGTGGIGYGYTF.

The chain is built from TRBV7-2 and TRBJ2-5, with 8 bases fitting TRBD2. Losses at the gene ends were 5 bases for V and 2 bases for J; bases not matched to a gene: 16. There are 18 residues in the CDR3. CDR1 is SGHTA, CDR2 FQGNSA, per germline. The CDR3 sequence: CASSISVGGGITQETQYF. CDR3 coding DNA: TGTGCCAGCAGCATCTCGGTCGGGGGGGGTATTACACAAGAGACCCAGTACTTC. Using reference TRBV7-2 and TRBJ2-5 for the parts outside the CDR3, the full variable domain is GAGVSQSPSNKVTEKGKDVELRCDPISGHTALYWYRQSLGQGLEFLIYFQGNSAPDKSGLPSDRFSAERTGGSVSTLTIQRTQQEDSAVYLCASSISVGGGITQETQYFGPGTRLLVL.

The chain combines TRBV7-8 with TRBJ2-5; possible D gene TRBD1, 6 bases. V was shortened by 5 bases and J by 5 bases, with 15 bases between the two germline ends. CDR1 and CDR2 (germline): SGHVS, FQNEAQ. The length of the CDR3 is 14 residues. The CDR3 DNA is TGTGCCAGCAGCAGACAACAGGGTGTGGAGACCCAGTACTTC. Translating gives CASSRQQGVETQYF.

This sequence joins TRBV19 and TRBJ1-5; D might be TRBD1 (6 bases). In germline, CDR1 is LNHDA, CDR2 SQIVND (reference sequence). The CDR3 totals 18 residues. The germline V and J ends were trimmed by 5 bases and 0 bases, with 20 bases remaining between them. The CDR3 region has the DNA TGTGCCAGTAGTTTAGTTTCACCAGGGGCGTATAGCAATCAGCCCCAGCATTTT. Translating gives CASSLVSPGAYSNQPQHF.

The J gene is TRBJ1-6, the V gene TRBV19, with D possibly being TRBD1 (6 bases). CDR3 length: 14 amino acids. Trimming pared 8 bases from V and 5 bases from J, leaving 13 bases between. Germline CDR1 is LNHDA and CDR2 is SQIVND (reference sequence). CDR3 in amino acids: CASFSPGDNSPLHF. CDR3 bases: TGTGCCAGTTTTTCGCCAGGGGATAATTCACCCCTCCACTTT.

The CDR3 nucleotides read TGTGCCAGCAGTTTATCTAGCGGGGGGGCCCTAAACATTCAGTACTTC. Protein product: CASSLSSGGALNIQYF. The chain couples TRBV27 to TRBJ2-4; 11 positions match TRBD2. Per the germline V gene, CDR1 is MNHEY and CDR2 is SMNVEV (reference sequence). This CDR3 has 16 residues. Trimming took 0 bases from V and 6 from J; bases not matched to a gene: 4.

The V call is TRBV11-1, the J call TRBJ2-5, with 9 bases fitting TRBD2. The junction had 3 bases not matched to a gene; V was cut back by 6 bases and J by 4 bases. Germline V gene lookup returns CDR1 SGHAT and CDR2 FQDESV (reference sequence). The CDR3 has 13 residues. The CDR3: CASRRLAAETQYF. CDR3 DNA sequence: TGTGCCAGCAGAAGACTAGCGGCAGAGACCCAGTACTTC.

The chain is built from TRBV6-5 and TRBJ1-5; D might be TRBD1 (6 bases). With 6 bases removed from V and 7 bases from J, the gap between germline ends came to 13 bases. CDR1 and CDR2 (germline): MNHEY, SVGAGI. This CDR3 comprises 13 residues. The CDR3 region is CASRKQGSQPQHF. The CDR3 DNA reads as TGTGCCAGCAGGAAACAGGGAAGCCAGCCCCAGCATTTT.

V and J are TRBV7-9 and TRBJ1-4, with D possibly matching TRBD1 (5 bases). V was clipped by 1 base and J by 8 bases, with 11 bases between them. CDR1 and CDR2 from the germline V gene are SEHNR and FQNEAQ (reference sequence). This CDR3 region has 14 residues. CDR3 sequence (DNA): TGTGCCAGCAGCTTAGTCCCCGGGGGAGAAAAACTGTTTTTT. It specifies CASSLVPGGEKLFF.

The chain joins TRBV19 to TRBJ1-5; TRBD1 matches at 12 bases. CDR1 and CDR2 (germline): LNHDA, SQIVND (reference sequence). Trimming took 4 bases from V and 7 from J; bases not matched to a gene: 8. The CDR3 has 16 residues. CDR3 in amino acids: CASSTTGQGAVQPQHF. The DNA of the CDR3 is TGTGCCAGTAGTACGACGGGACAGGGGGCTGTGCAGCCCCAGCATTTT.

The genes are TRBV19 and TRBJ1-6; maybe TRBD1 (5 bases). Germline V gene data show CDR1 as LNHDA and CDR2 as SQIVND (reference sequence). This CDR3 contains 14 residues. Trimming left V 7 bases short and J 2 bases short, with 9 bases between. The CDR3 region has the DNA TGTGCCAGTACAGGGTCTACCTATAATTCACCCCTCCACTTT. Translated, it gives CASTGSTYNSPLHF.

V and J are TRBV18 and TRBJ2-1, with D maybe TRBD1 (10 bases). Between the trimmed V and J ends, which lost 6 bases and 8 bases, there was a span of 35 bases. The CDR3 sequence is 20 residues long. The V gene's germline CDR1 is KGHSH and CDR2 LQKENI. The CDR3 DNA reads TGTGCCAGCTCCCTCCGGGACAGGGGCTCCTCTGGGACTAGCAGGGATGAGCAGTTCTTC. Its translation: CASSLRDRGSSGTSRDEQFF.